This T cell receptor (beta chain) was sequenced in a study of post-analysis software for immune sequencing data. Whole-study findings and limits: Compared with controls, patients had more of about five TRBV segments, including TRBV5-6, TRBV5-1 and TRBV20-1.

Sequencing libraries made from TCR beta cDNA carried unique molecular identifiers. Each CDR3 protein is one row after TCRdb ran MiXCR on the PCR reads. The sample has 820,000 or so distinct CDR3 sequences, approximately 50% seen once. Germline assignment: CDR1 MDHEN and CDR2 SYDVKM. V was clipped by 10 bases and J by 3 bases, with 18 bases between them. The CDR3 has 14 residues. On this clonotype: Its specificity is unknown.

This chain joins TRBV28 and TRBJ2-5; D possibly corresponds to TRBD1 (6 bases). The sequence was obtained from a girl under 18 with multiple sclerosis. Specimen: blood. The CDR3 protein is CATLVWGQEETQYF. CDR3 sequence (DNA): TGTGCCACCCTGGTATGGGGGCAGGAAGAGACCCAGTACTTC. Full variable domain (missing parts from reference TRBV28 and TRBJ2-5): DVKVTQSSRYLVKRTGEKVFLECVQDMDHENMFWYRQDPGLGLRLIYFSYDVKMKEKGDIPEGYSVSREKKERFSLILESASTNQTSMYLCATLVWGQEETQYFGPGTRLLVL.